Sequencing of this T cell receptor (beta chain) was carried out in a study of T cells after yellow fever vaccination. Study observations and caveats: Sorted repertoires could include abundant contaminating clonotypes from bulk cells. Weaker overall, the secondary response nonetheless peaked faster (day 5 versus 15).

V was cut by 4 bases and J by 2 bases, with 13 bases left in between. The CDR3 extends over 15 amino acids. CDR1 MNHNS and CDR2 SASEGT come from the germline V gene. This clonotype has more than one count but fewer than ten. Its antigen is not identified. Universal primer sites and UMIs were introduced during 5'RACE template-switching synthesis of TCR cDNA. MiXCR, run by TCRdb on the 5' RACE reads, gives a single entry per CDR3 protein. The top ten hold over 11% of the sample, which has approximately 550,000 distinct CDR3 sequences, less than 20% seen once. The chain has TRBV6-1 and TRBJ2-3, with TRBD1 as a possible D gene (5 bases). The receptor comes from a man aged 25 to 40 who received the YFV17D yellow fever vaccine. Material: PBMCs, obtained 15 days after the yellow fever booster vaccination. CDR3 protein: CASSADIIYTDTQYF. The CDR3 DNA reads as TGTGCCAGCAGTGCGGACATCATTTACACAGATACGCAGTATTTT.